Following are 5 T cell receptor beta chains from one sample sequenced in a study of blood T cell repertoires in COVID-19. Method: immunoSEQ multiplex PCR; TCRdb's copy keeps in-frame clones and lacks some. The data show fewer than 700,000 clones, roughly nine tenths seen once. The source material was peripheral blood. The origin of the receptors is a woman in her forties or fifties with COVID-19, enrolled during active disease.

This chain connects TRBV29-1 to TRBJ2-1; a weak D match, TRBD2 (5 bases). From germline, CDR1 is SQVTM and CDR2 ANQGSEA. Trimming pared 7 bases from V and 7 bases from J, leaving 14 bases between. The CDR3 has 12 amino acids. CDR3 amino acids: CSAVEGGNEQFF. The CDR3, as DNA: TGCAGCGCCGTCGAGGGCGGGAATGAGCAGTTCTTC.

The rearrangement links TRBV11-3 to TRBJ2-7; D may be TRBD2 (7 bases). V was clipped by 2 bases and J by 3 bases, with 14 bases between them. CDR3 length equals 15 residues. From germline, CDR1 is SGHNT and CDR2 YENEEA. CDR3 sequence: CASSLSGGANYEQYF. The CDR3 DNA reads TGTGCCAGCAGCTTATCGGGGGGCGCGAACTACGAGCAGTACTTC.

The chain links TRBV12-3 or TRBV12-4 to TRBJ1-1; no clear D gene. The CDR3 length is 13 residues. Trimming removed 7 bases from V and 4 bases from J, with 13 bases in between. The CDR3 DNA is TGTGCCAGCACCCTGGACCGGGGCACTGAAGCTTTCTTT. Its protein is CASTLDRGTEAFF.

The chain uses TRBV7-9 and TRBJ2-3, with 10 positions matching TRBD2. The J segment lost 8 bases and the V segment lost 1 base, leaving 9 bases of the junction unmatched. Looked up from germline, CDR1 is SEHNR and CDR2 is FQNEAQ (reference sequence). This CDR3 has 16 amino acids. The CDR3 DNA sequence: TGTGCCAGCAGCTTAGTCGAGCGGGGGGGCTCAGGTACGCAGTATTTT. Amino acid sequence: CASSLVERGGSGTQYF. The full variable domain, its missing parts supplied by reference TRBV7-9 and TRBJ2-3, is DTGVSQNPRHKITKRGQNVTFRCDPISEHNRLYWYRQTLGQGPEFLTYFQNEAQLEKSRLLSDRFSAERPKGSFSTLEIQRTEQGDSAMYLCASSLVERGGSGTQYFGPGTRLTVL.

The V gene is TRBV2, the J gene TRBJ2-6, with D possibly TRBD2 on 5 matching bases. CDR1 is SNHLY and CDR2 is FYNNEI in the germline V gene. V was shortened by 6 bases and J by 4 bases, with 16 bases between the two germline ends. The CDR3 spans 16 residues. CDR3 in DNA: TGTGCCAGCAGCGAGAGACGGGGATTGGGGGCCAACGTCCTGACTTTC. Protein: CASSERRGLGANVLTF.